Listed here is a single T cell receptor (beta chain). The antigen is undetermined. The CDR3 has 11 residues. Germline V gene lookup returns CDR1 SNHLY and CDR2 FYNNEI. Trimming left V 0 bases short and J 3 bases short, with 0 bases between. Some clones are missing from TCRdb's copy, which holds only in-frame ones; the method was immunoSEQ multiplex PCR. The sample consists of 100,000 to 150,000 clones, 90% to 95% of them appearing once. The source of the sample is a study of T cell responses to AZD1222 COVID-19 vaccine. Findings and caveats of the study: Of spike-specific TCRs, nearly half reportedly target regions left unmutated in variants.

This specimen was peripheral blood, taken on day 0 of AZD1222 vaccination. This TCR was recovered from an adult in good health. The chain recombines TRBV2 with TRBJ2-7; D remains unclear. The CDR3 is CASSEAYEQYF. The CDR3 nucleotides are TGTGCCAGCAGTGAAGCCTACGAGCAGTACTTC.